Each of the 13 T cell receptor beta chains below was sequenced from the same sample in a study of cytomegalovirus exposure and HLA in healthy donors. The PCR employed 60 Vbeta primers together with 13 Jbeta primers. The data were produced by immunoSEQ multiplex PCR, yet TCRdb's version contains in-frame clones alone and is incomplete. This sample has about 100,000 clones, with around 76% found just once. The sample taken for sequencing was PBMCs. The receptors shown here come from a man aged 40-50 years in good health and CMV-seropositive.

This chain links TRBV19 with TRBJ1-3; D is unresolved. Per the germline V gene, CDR1 is LNHDA and CDR2 is SQIVND (reference sequence). V was cut by 5 bases and J by 0 bases, with 14 bases left in between. The CDR3 extends over 16 amino acids. The DNA for the CDR3 is TGTGCCAGTAGTCAATTTCTCGGTTACTCTGGAAACACCATATATTTT. It translates to CASSQFLGYSGNTIYF.

The chain employs TRBV7-2 and TRBJ1-6; unclear D gene. The V end was cut by 5 bases, the J end by 9 bases, with 11 bases between. Germline CDR1 SGHTA, CDR2 FQGNSA. This CDR3 has 13 residues. The CDR3 region is CASSVDTFSPLHF. The CDR3 region has the DNA TGTGCCAGCAGCGTCGACACCTTTTCACCCCTCCACTTT. The full variable domain, its missing parts supplied by reference TRBV7-2 and TRBJ1-6, is GAGVSQSPSNKVTEKGKDVELRCDPISGHTALYWYRQSLGQGLEFLIYFQGNSAPDKSGLPSDRFSAERTGGSVSTLTIQRTQQEDSAVYLCASSVDTFSPLHFGNGTRLTVT.

This clone has more than one count but fewer than ten. The genes are TRBV7-2 and TRBJ2-6; possible D gene TRBD1, 5 bases. V dropped 5 bases and J dropped 0 bases, with 11 bases sitting between them. Germline lookup yields CDR1 SGHTA and CDR2 FQGNSA. CDR3 size: 16 residues. The CDR3 loop reads CASSPDSPSGANVLTF. CDR3 DNA: TGTGCCAGCAGCCCCGACAGCCCCTCTGGGGCCAACGTCCTGACTTTC.

The CDR3 DNA reads as TGCGCCAGCAGCCAAGGTCTCGCACACACAGATACGCAGTATTTT. Translating gives CASSQGLAHTDTQYF. The chain links TRBV4-1 to TRBJ2-3, with no clear D. The CDR3 covers 15 residues. V lost 1 base and J 2 bases, leaving 10 bases between the germline ends. CDR1 and CDR2 (germline): MGHRA, YSYEKL.

This clone was seen a few times. The V and J genes are TRBV6-5 and TRBJ1-5; 10 positions agree with TRBD1. Germline V lookup: CDR1 MNHEY, CDR2 SVGAGI. The ends lost 4 bases at V and 6 bases at J; junction bases unmatched: 3. The CDR3 spans 14 residues. The CDR3 region has the DNA TGTGCCAGCAGTTCGGGACAGGGGTTTCAGCCCCAGCATTTT. Its protein product is CASSSGQGFQPQHF.

The chain uses TRBV5-4 and TRBJ1-2; TRBD1 might be the D (5 bases). The length of the CDR3 is 16 residues. Germline CDR1 SGHNT, CDR2 YYREEE (reference sequence). Trimming pared 4 bases from V and 5 bases from J, leaving 21 bases between. The CDR3 here is CASSAALGAREYGYTF. CDR3 DNA: TGTGCCAGCAGCGCTGCCCTTGGGGCGCGGGAGTATGGCTACACCTTC.

The chain recombines TRBV2 with TRBJ1-6; tentative D call: TRBD1 (5 bases). Trimming removed 2 bases at V and 5 bases at J, with 13 bases between. The CDR3 extends over 16 amino acids. Germline V lookup: CDR1 SNHLY, CDR2 FYNNEI. The CDR3 DNA sequence: TGTGCCAGCAGTGAAAGTGCGGGGCTGGATAATTCACCCCTCCACTTT. It translates to CASSESAGLDNSPLHF.

V gene TRBV5-1 combines with J gene TRBJ2-7; 7 positions match TRBD2. Trimming removed 0 bases from V and 3 bases from J; junction bases left unmatched: 9. CDR1 SGHRS and CDR2 YFSETQ come from the germline V gene. The CDR3 is 16 amino acids. The CDR3 DNA sequence: TGCGCCAGCAGCTTGGCAGCGGGGTCCTCGATCTACGAGCAGTACTTC. Translating gives CASSLAAGSSIYEQYF.

V usage is TRBV11-3 and J usage is TRBJ2-3; D is unclear. The germline CDR1 and CDR2 sequences are SGHNT and YENEEA. V was trimmed by 1 base and J by 1 base, leaving 3 bases between them. The CDR3 spans 13 residues. This CDR3 reads CASSLAGTDTQYF. The CDR3 DNA follows: TGTGCCAGCAGCTTAGCGGGCACAGATACGCAGTATTTT.

This clone was recorded a few times. In the same sample, other DNA sequences code for this CDR3. The V gene is TRBV12-5, the J gene TRBJ1-5; D is uncertain. Germline lookup yields CDR1 LGHNT and CDR2 FRNRAP. The V and J ends lost 2 bases and 4 bases respectively, with 9 bases between them. The CDR3 length is 14 residues. For the CDR3, the DNA is TGTGCTAGTGGTTTGTCTTCGAGTAATCAGCCCCAGCATTTT. It translates to CASGLSSSNQPQHF.

This clone was counted between two and nine times. This chain joins TRBV6-1 and TRBJ1-1; 8 nucleotides agree with TRBD1. The CDR3 is 13 residues long. Germline V lookup: CDR1 MNHNS, CDR2 SASEGT. With 8 bases clipped from V and 4 bases from J, the junction kept 6 bases outside the gene matches. The CDR3 protein is CASGQGFSTEAFF. Here the CDR3 DNA reads TGTGCCAGCGGACAGGGTTTTTCCACTGAAGCTTTCTTT.

The gene calls are TRBV2 and TRBJ1-3, with D uncertain. CDR3 size: 17 residues. Germline loops: CDR1 SNHLY, CDR2 FYNNEI. Deletions cut 0 bases from V and 4 bases from J, with 16 bases between. CDR3 nucleotide sequence: TGTGCCAGCAGTGAAGCGGCTCTACAGTGGCCCGGAAACACCATATATTTT. This sequence encodes CASSEAALQWPGNTIYF.

The V and J genes are TRBV4-1 and TRBJ2-7, with D possibly TRBD2 on 6 matching bases. CDR3 length equals 16 residues. Germline CDR1 reads MGHRA; CDR2 reads YSYEKL. V dropped 0 bases and J dropped 5 bases, with 17 bases sitting between them. The DNA for the CDR3 is TGCGCCAGCAGCCAAGATATCGGGACTCTGTCGCACGAGCAGTACTTC. Protein: CASSQDIGTLSHEQYF.